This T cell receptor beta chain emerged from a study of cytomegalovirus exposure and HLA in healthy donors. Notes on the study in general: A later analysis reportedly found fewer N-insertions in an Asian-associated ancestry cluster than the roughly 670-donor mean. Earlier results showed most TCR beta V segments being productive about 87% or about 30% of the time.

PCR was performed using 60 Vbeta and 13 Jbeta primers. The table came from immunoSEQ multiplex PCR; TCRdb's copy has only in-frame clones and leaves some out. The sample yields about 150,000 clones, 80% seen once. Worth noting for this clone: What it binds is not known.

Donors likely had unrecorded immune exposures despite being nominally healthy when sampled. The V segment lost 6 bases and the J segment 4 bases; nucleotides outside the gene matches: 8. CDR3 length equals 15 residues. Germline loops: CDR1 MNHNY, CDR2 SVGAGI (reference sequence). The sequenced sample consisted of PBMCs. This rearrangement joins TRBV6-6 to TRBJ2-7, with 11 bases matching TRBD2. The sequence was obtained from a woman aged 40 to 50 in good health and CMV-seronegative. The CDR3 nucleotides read TGTGCCAGCAGGCCTGGGACTAGCGGTGGATACGAGCAGTACTTC. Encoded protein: CASRPGTSGGYEQYF.